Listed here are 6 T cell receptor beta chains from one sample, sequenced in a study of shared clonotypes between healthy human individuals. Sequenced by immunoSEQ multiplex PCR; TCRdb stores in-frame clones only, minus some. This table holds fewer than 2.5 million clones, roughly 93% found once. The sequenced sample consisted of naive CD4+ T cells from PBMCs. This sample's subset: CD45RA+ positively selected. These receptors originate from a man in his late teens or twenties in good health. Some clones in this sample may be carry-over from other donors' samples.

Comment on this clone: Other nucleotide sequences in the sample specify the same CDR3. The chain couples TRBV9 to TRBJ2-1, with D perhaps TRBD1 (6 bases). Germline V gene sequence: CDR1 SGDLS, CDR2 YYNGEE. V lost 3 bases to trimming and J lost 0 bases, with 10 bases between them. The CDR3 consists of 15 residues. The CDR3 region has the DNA TGTGCCAGCAGCGCCCTAGGGGGCTCCTACAATGAGCAGTTCTTC. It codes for CASSALGGSYNEQFF.

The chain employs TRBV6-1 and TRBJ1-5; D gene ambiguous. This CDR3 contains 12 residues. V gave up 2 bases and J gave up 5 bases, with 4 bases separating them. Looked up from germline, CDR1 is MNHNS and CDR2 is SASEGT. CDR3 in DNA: TGTGCCAGCAGTGAATGGGATCAGCCCCAGCATTTT. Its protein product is CASSEWDQPQHF.

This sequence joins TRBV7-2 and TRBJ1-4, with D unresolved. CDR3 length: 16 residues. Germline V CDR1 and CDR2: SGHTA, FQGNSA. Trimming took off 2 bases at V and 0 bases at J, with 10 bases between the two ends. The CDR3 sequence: CASSLFGVATNEKLFF. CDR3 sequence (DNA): TGTGCCAGCAGCTTATTCGGGGTAGCAACTAATGAAAAACTGTTTTTT.

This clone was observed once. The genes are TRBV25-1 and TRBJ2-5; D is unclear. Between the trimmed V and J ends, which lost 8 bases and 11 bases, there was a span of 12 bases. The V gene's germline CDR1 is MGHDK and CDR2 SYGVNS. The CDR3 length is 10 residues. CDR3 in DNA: TGTGCCAGCCCTTCTCCCGGGCAGTACTTC. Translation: CASPSPGQYF.

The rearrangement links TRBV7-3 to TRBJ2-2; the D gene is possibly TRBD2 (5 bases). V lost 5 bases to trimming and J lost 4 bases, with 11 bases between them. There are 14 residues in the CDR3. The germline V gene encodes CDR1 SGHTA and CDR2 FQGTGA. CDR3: CASSPRRSTGELFF. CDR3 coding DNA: TGTGCCAGCAGCCCCCGGAGGAGCACCGGGGAGCTGTTTTTT.

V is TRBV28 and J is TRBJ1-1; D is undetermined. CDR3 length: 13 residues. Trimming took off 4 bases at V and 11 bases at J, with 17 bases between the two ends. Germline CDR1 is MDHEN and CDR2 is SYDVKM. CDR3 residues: CASSSMTGHGAFF. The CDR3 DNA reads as TGTGCCAGCAGTTCCATGACTGGCCATGGGGCTTTCTTT.